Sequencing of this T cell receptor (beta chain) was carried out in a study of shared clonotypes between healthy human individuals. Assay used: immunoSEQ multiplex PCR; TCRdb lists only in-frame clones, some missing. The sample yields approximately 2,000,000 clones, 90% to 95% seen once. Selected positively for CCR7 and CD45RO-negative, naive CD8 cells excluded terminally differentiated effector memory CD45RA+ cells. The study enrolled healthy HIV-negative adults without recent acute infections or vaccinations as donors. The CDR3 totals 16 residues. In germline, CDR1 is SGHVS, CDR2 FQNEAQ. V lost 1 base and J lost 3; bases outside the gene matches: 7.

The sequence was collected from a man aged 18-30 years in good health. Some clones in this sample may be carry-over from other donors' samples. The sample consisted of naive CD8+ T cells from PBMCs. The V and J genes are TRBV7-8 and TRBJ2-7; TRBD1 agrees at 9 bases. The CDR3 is CASSLDSTGGYYEQYF. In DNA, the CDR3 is TGTGCCAGCAGCTTAGATTCGACAGGGGGGTACTACGAGCAGTACTTC.